Below, 21 T cell receptor beta chains from the same sample are listed, as sequenced in a study of cytomegalovirus exposure and HLA in healthy donors. 13 Jbeta primers and 60 Vbeta primers were used for the PCR. TCRdb's copy holds only in-frame clones and misses some; the assay was immunoSEQ multiplex PCR. The table shows under 150,000 clones, with 70% to 85% occurring only once. The specimen sequenced was PBMCs. The receptors stem from a boy younger than 18 in good health and CMV-seronegative.

The chain recombines TRBV5-6 with TRBJ1-2; no clear D. CDR1 and CDR2 (germline): SGHDT, YYEEEE. The CDR3 consists of 14 residues. Trimming took 4 bases from V and 8 from J, leaving 18 bases between them. CDR3 nucleotide sequence: TGTGCCAGCAGCCCGGAGGGCAGTGTGAGGGGCTACACCTTC. This translates into CASSPEGSVRGYTF.

CDR3 nucleotides: TGTGCCAGCAGCTTAAGTCTAGCGGGAGTCTACGAGCAGTACTTC. Translated, it gives CASSLSLAGVYEQYF. This chain joins TRBV13 and TRBJ2-7; 10 nucleotides agree with TRBD2. The V and J ends lost 2 bases and 3 bases, in that order; junction bases with no gene match: 4. The CDR3 length is 15 residues. In germline, CDR1 is PRHDT, CDR2 FYEKMQ (reference sequence).

This clone appeared once. V is TRBV6-1 and J is TRBJ1-3, with D possibly TRBD1 on 6 matching bases. CDR1 is MNHNS, CDR2 SASEGT, per germline. The CDR3 sequence is 15 residues long. V was pared by 5 bases and J by 0 bases, with 11 bases between. CDR3 sequence: CASSFGDISGNTIYF. Here the CDR3 DNA reads TGTGCCAGCAGTTTTGGGGACATCTCTGGAAACACCATATATTTT.

The chain couples TRBV7-9 to TRBJ2-1, with 10 bases matching TRBD1. CDR3 length equals 14 residues. The germline V gene has CDR1 SEHNR and CDR2 FQNEAQ (reference sequence). The V segment lost 5 bases and the J segment 7 bases; nucleotides outside the gene matches: 5. The CDR3: CASSIPGQGNEQFF. CDR3 nucleotide sequence: TGTGCCAGCAGCATCCCGGGACAGGGGAATGAGCAGTTCTTC. The complete variable domain, with remaining parts taken from reference TRBV7-9 and TRBJ2-1, reads DTGVSQNPRHKITKRGQNVTFRCDPISEHNRLYWYRQTLGQGPEFLTYFQNEAQLEKSRLLSDRFSAERPKGSFSTLEIQRTEQGDSAMYLCASSIPGQGNEQFFGPGTRLTVL.

This chain links TRBV9 with TRBJ2-5; D is perhaps TRBD1 (5 bases). V was clipped by 4 bases and J by 2 bases, with 12 bases between them. The length of the CDR3 is 14 residues. Looked up from germline, CDR1 is SGDLS and CDR2 is YYNGEE. CDR3 region: CASSPHRYQETQYF. The CDR3 DNA reads TGTGCCAGCAGCCCCCACAGGTATCAAGAGACCCAGTACTTC.

J is TRBJ2-3 and V is TRBV30, with 7 nucleotides matching TRBD1. V was pared by 1 base and J by 4 bases, with 8 bases of the junction left unmatched. The CDR3 loop spans 15 amino acids. The V gene's germline CDR1 is GTSNPN and CDR2 SVGIG (reference sequence). The CDR3 coding sequence is TGTGCCTGGAGTGGATACAGGGGATTGGCAGATACGCAGTATTTT. It translates to CAWSGYRGLADTQYF.

This clone was seen only a few times. The rearrangement links TRBV4-2 to TRBJ2-7, with TRBD1 identical over 7 bases. Germline V CDR1 and CDR2: LGHNA, YNFKEQ. This CDR3 is 16 amino acids long. V trimming: 0 bases; J trimming: 2 bases; junction bases outside the gene matches: 7. The CDR3 region is CASSQDGSGGTYEQYF. CDR3 nucleotides: TGTGCCAGCAGCCAAGATGGGTCAGGGGGAACCTACGAGCAGTACTTC.

The rearrangement uses TRBV30 and TRBJ1-1; D may be TRBD1 (6 bases). Germline V lookup: CDR1 GTSNPN, CDR2 SVGIG (reference sequence). The length of the CDR3 is 14 residues. The ends were cut back, 3 bases at V and 3 bases at J, with 14 bases in the middle. The CDR3 spells CAWRQLTGHTEAFF. The DNA for the CDR3 is TGTGCCTGGAGACAACTTACAGGGCACACTGAAGCTTTCTTT.

In this sample, this clone turned up a few times. V usage is TRBV27 and J usage is TRBJ1-6; the D gene is possibly TRBD1 (6 bases). Germline CDR1 reads MNHEY; CDR2 reads SMNVEV (reference sequence). The V end was cut by 2 bases, the J end by 5 bases, with 13 bases between. CDR3 length equals 16 residues. The CDR3 here is CASSLSRQANNSPLHF. The DNA of the CDR3 is TGTGCCAGCAGTTTAAGCCGACAGGCCAATAATTCACCCCTCCACTTT.

The genes are TRBV5-1 and TRBJ1-2, with TRBD1 identical over 7 bases. The germline V gene encodes CDR1 SGHRS and CDR2 YFSETQ. CDR3 length: 14 residues. Losses at the gene ends were 3 bases for V and 3 bases for J; bases not matched to a gene: 5. CDR3 residues: CASSSGQVDYGYTF. CDR3 DNA: TGCGCCAGCAGCTCAGGACAGGTTGACTATGGCTACACCTTC.

The J gene is TRBJ2-1, the V gene TRBV29-1, with 10 bases aligning to TRBD2. After removal of 8 bases from V and 2 bases from J, the junction contained 6 bases not matched to a gene. Germline CDR1 and CDR2: SQVTM and ANQGSEA. The CDR3 spans 14 residues. The CDR3 protein is CSRGGTSAYNEQFF. In DNA form, the CDR3 reads TGCAGCCGCGGGGGGACTAGCGCCTACAATGAGCAGTTCTTC.

This clone was counted a single time. This chain connects TRBV4-2 to TRBJ1-5; D possibly corresponds to TRBD1 (5 bases). The germline gives CDR1 LGHNA, CDR2 YNFKEQ. This CDR3 has 15 residues. Trimming took 4 bases from V and 3 from J, leaving 13 bases between them. As DNA, the CDR3 is TGTGCCAGCAGCCTTCAGGGCAATGACAATCAGCCCCAGCATTTT. Translation gives CASSLQGNDNQPQHF.

The chain joins TRBV6-1 to TRBJ2-1; TRBD2 is a possible D gene (6 bases). The germline CDR1 and CDR2 sequences are MNHNS and SASEGT. The CDR3 spans 14 residues. The ends were cut back, 1 base at V and 8 bases at J, with 12 bases in the middle. In DNA form, the CDR3 reads TGTGCCAGCAGTGAAGGGGACTTATACGATGAGCAGTTCTTC. This encodes CASSEGDLYDEQFF.

The rearrangement links TRBV6-1 to TRBJ2-1; TRBD2 aligns across 7 bases. Trimming at V came to 7 bases and at J to 2 bases, leaving 5 bases not matched to a gene. The germline V gene has CDR1 MNHNS and CDR2 SASEGT. The CDR3 spans 14 residues. The CDR3 DNA follows: TGTGCCAGCATCTCGGGAGGACCCTACAATGAGCAGTTCTTC. It encodes CASISGGPYNEQFF.

This chain connects TRBV5-1 to TRBJ2-5, with 7 bases identical to TRBD1. Per germline, CDR1 SGHRS and CDR2 YFSETQ. The length of the CDR3 is 14 residues. Germline trimming cut 1 base from V and 2 bases from J; bases unmatched to any gene: 2. CDR3 sequence reads: CASSLSRGQETQYF. For the CDR3, the DNA is TGCGCCAGCAGCTTGAGCAGGGGGCAAGAGACCCAGTACTTC.

The chain couples TRBV27 to TRBJ2-1; no definite D call. V lost 4 bases to trimming and J lost 1 base, with 11 bases between them. The CDR3 consists of 15 residues. Germline values: CDR1 MNHEY, CDR2 SMNVEV (reference sequence). The CDR3 loop reads CASSSRLGSYNEQFF. The CDR3 region has the DNA TGTGCCAGCAGTTCCCGACTTGGTTCCTACAATGAGCAGTTCTTC.

This clone has a single count. This chain uses TRBV19 with TRBJ2-7; no definite D call. This CDR3 has 14 amino acids. The V gene lost 6 bases and the J gene lost 0 bases, with 12 bases spanning the gap. In germline, CDR1 is LNHDA, CDR2 SQIVND (reference sequence). The CDR3 loop is CASSPAAHSYEQYF. In DNA, the CDR3 is TGTGCCAGTAGCCCAGCAGCGCACTCCTACGAGCAGTACTTC.

V usage is TRBV6-1 and J usage is TRBJ2-7; 7 nucleotides agree with TRBD1. V shed 1 base, J shed 2 bases, and the junction held 8 bases outside the gene matches. Germline-derived CDR1 and CDR2 are MNHNS and SASEGT. The CDR3 contains 16 residues. CDR3 sequence: CASSEGYGTATYEQYF. Here the CDR3 DNA reads TGTGCCAGCAGTGAAGGATATGGGACAGCTACCTACGAGCAGTACTTC.

This clone showed up just a few times. The chain employs TRBV7-9 and TRBJ1-2; 9 bases map to TRBD1. The CDR3 is 15 amino acids. Germline CDR1 is SEHNR and CDR2 is FQNEAQ (reference sequence). Trimming took 5 bases from V and 7 from J; bases not matched to a gene: 11. CDR3 protein: CASSPGGGTGSGYTF. As DNA, the CDR3 is TGTGCCAGCAGCCCCGGTGGGGGGACAGGGAGTGGCTACACCTTC.

CDR3 residues: CASSYEASGFTDTQYF. As DNA, the CDR3 is TGTGCCAGCAGTTACGAGGCTAGCGGGTTCACAGATACGCAGTATTTT. V gene TRBV6-5 combines with J gene TRBJ2-3; 8 nucleotides match TRBD2. This CDR3 spans 16 amino acids. With V trimmed by 2 bases and J by 2 bases, 6 bases remained unmatched. The germline V gene has CDR1 MNHEY and CDR2 SVGAGI.

The chain recombines TRBV13 with TRBJ1-1; D possibly corresponds to TRBD1 (5 bases). Trimming shortened V by 0 bases and J by 4 bases, and 12 bases separated the two germline ends. CDR3 length: 15 residues. The germline V gene has CDR1 PRHDT and CDR2 FYEKMQ (reference sequence). CDR3 amino acids: CASSLGDYGGTEAFF. In DNA, the CDR3 is TGTGCCAGCAGCTTAGGCGACTACGGGGGCACTGAAGCTTTCTTT.